The TCR beta chain described here comes from a study of human T cells and chemical hapten exposure. The germline V gene has CDR1 MDHEN and CDR2 SYDVKM. V lost 4 bases and J lost 7, with 5 bases in between. The CDR3 runs 10 residues. In TCRdb, the RACE reads were re-called with MiXCR into one record per CDR3 protein. The data show more than 300,000 distinct CDR3 sequences, 4% to 6% seen once. Study conclusions and caveats: Patch test score was positively correlated with the counts of PT1 expanded TCRs.

This clonotype was detected ten times or more. What it recognizes is unknown. As for time point: pre-sensitization, week 0. Sample treatment: therapeutic diphenylcyclopropenone sensitization with weekly scalp DPC. The chain couples TRBV28 to TRBJ2-7; perhaps TRBD2 as D (5 bases). Sequencing used whole blood, obtained in connection with sensitization to the hapten diphenylcyclopropenone (DPC). This sequence originates from a woman between 45 and 65 years old with alopecia areata. Some clones in this sample may be carry-over from other donors' samples. The CDR3 coding sequence is TGTGCCAGCAGTTCGGGGGAGCAGTACTTC. Protein sequence: CASSSGEQYF.